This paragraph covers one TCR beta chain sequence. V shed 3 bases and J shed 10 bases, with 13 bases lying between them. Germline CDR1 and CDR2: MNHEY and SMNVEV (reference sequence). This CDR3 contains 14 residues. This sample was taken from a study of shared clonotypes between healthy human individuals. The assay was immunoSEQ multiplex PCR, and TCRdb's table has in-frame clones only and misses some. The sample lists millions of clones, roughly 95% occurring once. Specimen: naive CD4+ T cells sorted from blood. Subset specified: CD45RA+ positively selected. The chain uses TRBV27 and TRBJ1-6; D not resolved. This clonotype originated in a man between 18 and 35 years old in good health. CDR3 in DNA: TGTGCCAGCAGTTTTATCAGTCCGGGGTCACCCCTCCACTTT. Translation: CASSFISPGSPLHF.